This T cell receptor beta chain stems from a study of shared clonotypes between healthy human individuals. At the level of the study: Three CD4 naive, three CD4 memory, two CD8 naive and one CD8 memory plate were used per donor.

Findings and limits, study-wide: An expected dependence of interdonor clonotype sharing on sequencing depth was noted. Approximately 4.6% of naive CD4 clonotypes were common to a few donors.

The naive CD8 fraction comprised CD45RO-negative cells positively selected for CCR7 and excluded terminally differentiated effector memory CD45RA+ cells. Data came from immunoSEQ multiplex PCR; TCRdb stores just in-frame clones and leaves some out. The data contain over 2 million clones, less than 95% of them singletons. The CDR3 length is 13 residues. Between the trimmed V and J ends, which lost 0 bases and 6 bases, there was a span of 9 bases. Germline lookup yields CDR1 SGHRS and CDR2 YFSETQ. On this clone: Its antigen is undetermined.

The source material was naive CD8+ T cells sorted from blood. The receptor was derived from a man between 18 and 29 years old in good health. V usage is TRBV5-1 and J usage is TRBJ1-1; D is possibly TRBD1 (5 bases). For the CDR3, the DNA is TGCGCCAGCAGCTTGGACCTAGGGGCTGAAGCTTTCTTT. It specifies CASSLDLGAEAFF.